This TCR beta chain was sequenced for a study of blood T cell repertoires in COVID-19. In the study overall: The origin of the acute and convalescent COVID-19 samples was the United States, Italy and Spain. Sources were T cells, B-cell-depleted T cells, or PBMCs; the material itself was cDNA or gDNA.

Per the original methods: Reference gene primer amplification gave nucleated cell count estimates. Assay used: immunoSEQ multiplex PCR; TCRdb lists only in-frame clones, some missing. The V and J calls and clone size come from that table; D and trimming were worked out from the DNA. In the table there are 200,000 to 300,000 clones, around four fifths of which are singletons. The germline V gene encodes CDR1 MDHEN and CDR2 SYDVKM. The J segment lost 8 bases and the V segment lost 5 bases, leaving 8 bases of the junction unmatched. The CDR3 runs 15 residues. Specimen: peripheral blood. This sequence originates from a woman aged 55-75 years with active or convalescent COVID-19. The chain employs TRBV28 and TRBJ1-6, with 8 bases aligning to TRBD1. CDR3 nucleotide sequence: TGTGCCAGCAGTCTACCACAGGGGGGTTATTCACCCCTCCACTTT. Its translation is CASSLPQGGYSPLHF.